Each of the 19 T cell receptor beta chains below was sequenced from the same sample in a study of cytomegalovirus exposure and HLA in healthy donors. PCR primers comprised 60 Vbeta and 13 Jbeta primers. Data came from immunoSEQ multiplex PCR; TCRdb stores just in-frame clones and leaves some out. The sample lists over 150,000 clones; around four fifths were seen once. Sequencing input: PBMCs. The receptors were gathered from a woman in her fifties or sixties in good health and CMV-seronegative.

The rearrangement joins TRBV19 to TRBJ2-2; the D is unclear. Germline assignment: CDR1 LNHDA and CDR2 SQIVND (reference sequence). The V gene lost 6 bases and the J gene lost 5 bases, with 10 bases spanning the gap. This CDR3 is 13 amino acids long. The CDR3 reads CASREHTTGELFF. The CDR3 coding sequence is TGTGCCAGTAGGGAGCACACGACCGGGGAGCTGTTTTTT.

The chain recombines TRBV6-1 with TRBJ1-4; D is undetermined. Germline lookup yields CDR1 MNHNS and CDR2 SASEGT. Trimming left V 11 bases short and J 6 bases short, with 16 bases between. The CDR3 loop spans 13 amino acids. CDR3 loop: CAGSGIMDEKLFF. In DNA form, the CDR3 reads TGTGCCGGCTCCGGGATAATGGATGAAAAACTGTTTTTT.

The chain uses TRBV18 and TRBJ2-2; 7 bases are a match to TRBD1. Germline values: CDR1 KGHSH, CDR2 LQKENI. The J segment lost 3 bases and the V segment lost 4 bases, leaving 5 bases of the junction unmatched. The CDR3 totals 15 residues. The CDR3 nucleotides are TGTGCCAGCTCACAAAACAGGGGAGACACCGGGGAGCTGTTTTTT. It codes for CASSQNRGDTGELFF. Looking up the rest from reference TRBV18 and TRBJ2-2 gives the full variable domain: NAGVMQNPRHLVRRRGQEARLRCSPMKGHSHVYWYRQLPEEGLKFMVYLQKENIIDESGMPKERFSAEFPKEGPSILRIQQVVRGDSAAYFCASSQNRGDTGELFFGEGSRLTVL.

This sequence joins TRBV28 and TRBJ2-3; TRBD1 matches at 7 bases. Germline assignment: CDR1 MDHEN and CDR2 SYDVKM. This CDR3 is 14 amino acids long. Trimming cost V 9 bases and J 5 bases; bases outside gene matches: 11. In DNA form, the CDR3 reads TGTGCCAGTTACTCGAAGGGGGCTGGAGATACGCAGTATTTT. This codes for CASYSKGAGDTQYF.

This clone has more than one count but fewer than ten. The chain recombines TRBV5-1 with TRBJ1-2; 9 positions agree with TRBD1. The CDR3 consists of 14 residues. The trim removed 3 bases at V and 2 bases at J, leaving 2 bases unmatched. Per germline, CDR1 SGHRS and CDR2 YFSETQ. The CDR3 DNA reads TGCGCCAGCAGCTCCGGGACAGGGAACTATGGCTACACCTTC. This translates into CASSSGTGNYGYTF. Drawing the rest from reference TRBV5-1 and TRBJ1-2, the complete variable domain is KAGVTQTPRYLIKTRGQQVTLSCSPISGHRSVSWYQQTPGQGLQFLFEYFSETQRNKGNFPGRFSGRQFSNSRSEMNVSTLELGDSALYLCASSSGTGNYGYTFGSGTRLTVV.

The V gene is TRBV5-1, the J gene TRBJ1-3; D unresolved. Germline V lookup: CDR1 SGHRS, CDR2 YFSETQ. V was clipped by 4 bases and J by 0 bases, with 8 bases between them. This CDR3 contains 14 residues. The CDR3 loop reads CASSPRGSGNTIYF. The CDR3 DNA sequence: TGCGCCAGCAGCCCCCGGGGCTCTGGAAACACCATATATTTT. Combining the CDR3 with reference TRBV5-1 and TRBJ1-3 gives the whole variable domain KAGVTQTPRYLIKTRGQQVTLSCSPISGHRSVSWYQQTPGQGLQFLFEYFSETQRNKGNFPGRFSGRQFSNSRSEMNVSTLELGDSALYLCASSPRGSGNTIYFGEGSWLTVV.

The rearrangement joins TRBV4-2 to TRBJ2-2, with 10 bases fitting TRBD2. The CDR3 has 16 amino acids. The germline V gene encodes CDR1 LGHNA and CDR2 YNFKEQ. The V segment lost 4 bases and the J segment 4 bases; nucleotides outside the gene matches: 6. This CDR3 reads CASSPGTSERTGELFF. The CDR3 DNA is TGTGCCAGCAGCCCTGGGACTAGCGAACGCACCGGGGAGCTGTTTTTT.

The chain joins TRBV7-6 to TRBJ2-7; 7 bases agree with TRBD1. V lost 2 bases and J lost 6; bases outside the gene matches: 1. The CDR3 is 12 amino acids. From germline, CDR1 is SGHVS and CDR2 FNYEAQ. CDR3 in amino acids: CASSLNRGEQYF. DNA of the CDR3: TGTGCCAGCAGCTTAAACAGGGGCGAGCAGTACTTC.

The chain combines TRBV30 with TRBJ1-1; D is uncertain. Trimming cost V 1 base and J 1 base, with 16 bases left between them. CDR1 and CDR2 from the germline V gene are GTSNPN and SVGIG (reference sequence). The CDR3 totals 16 residues. The CDR3 sequence is CAWSGNPGTPNTEAFF. The CDR3 DNA sequence: TGTGCCTGGAGTGGAAACCCGGGAACACCGAACACTGAAGCTTTCTTT. The variable domain in full, completed from reference TRBV30 and TRBJ1-1, reads SQTIHQWPATLVQPVGSPLSLECTVEGTSNPNLYWYRQAAGRGLQLLFYSVGIGQISSEVPQNLSASRPQDRQFILSSKKLLLSDSGFYLCAWSGNPGTPNTEAFFGQGTRLTVV.

Comment on this clone: One end of the junction fails to match germline, which may point to a read error. The rearrangement uses TRBV7-6 and TRBJ2-1, with 9 bases matching TRBD2. Germline CDR1 reads SGHVS; CDR2 reads FNYEAQ. The CDR3 extends over 18 amino acids. The CDR3 sequence is CASSLAAGGGWTYNEQFF. CDR3 nucleotide sequence: TGTGCCAGCAGCCTAGCGGCGGGAGGGGGTTGGACCTACAATGAGCAGTTCTTC.

The genes are TRBV11-3 and TRBJ2-1; 10 bases fit TRBD1. The length of the CDR3 is 19 residues. With V trimmed by 4 bases and J by 4 bases, 16 bases remained unmatched. The germline CDR1 and CDR2 sequences are SGHNT and YENEEA. CDR3: CASSSPGTGARSGYNEQFF. The CDR3, as DNA: TGTGCCAGCAGCTCCCCCGGGACAGGGGCGCGGTCAGGATACAATGAGCAGTTCTTC.

The rearrangement links TRBV5-5 to TRBJ1-2; D is unresolved. Trimming removed 0 bases at V and 2 bases at J, with 5 bases between. Germline CDR1 and CDR2: SGHKS and YYEKEE (reference sequence). The length of the CDR3 is 13 residues. The CDR3 nucleotides read TGTGCCAGCAGCTTGGCAGGAAACTATGGCTACACCTTC. It codes for CASSLAGNYGYTF. Filled out from reference TRBV5-5 and TRBJ1-2, the complete variable domain reads DAGVTQSPTHLIKTRGQQVTLRCSPISGHKSVSWYQQVLGQGPQFIFQYYEKEERGRGNFPDRFSARQFPNYSSELNVNALLLGDSALYLCASSLAGNYGYTFGSGTRLTVV.

The genes are TRBV28 and TRBJ1-1; possible D gene TRBD1, 5 bases. V was shortened by 6 bases and J by 4 bases, with 18 bases between the two germline ends. The V gene's germline CDR1 is MDHEN and CDR2 SYDVKM. The CDR3 is made up of 15 amino acids. CDR3 protein: CASSPQGQGSTEAFF. The DNA for the CDR3 is TGTGCCAGCAGCCCCCAGGGCCAGGGTAGCACTGAAGCTTTCTTT.

The V call is TRBV7-8, the J call TRBJ1-4; D is unclear. The ends were cut back, 1 base at V and 0 bases at J, with 12 bases in the middle. CDR3 length: 17 amino acids. Germline CDR1 SGHVS, CDR2 FQNEAQ. The CDR3 sequence is CASSLGRYSATNEKLFF. Here the CDR3 DNA reads TGTGCCAGCAGCTTAGGGCGCTACAGTGCAACTAATGAAAAACTGTTTTTT.

This clone was counted a few times. This chain connects TRBV28 to TRBJ2-1, with D perhaps matching TRBD2 (5 bases). V dropped 1 base and J dropped 0 bases, with 16 bases sitting between them. Per germline, CDR1 MDHEN and CDR2 SYDVKM. This CDR3 spans 18 amino acids. CDR3 coding DNA: TGTGCCAGCAGTTTATCTCCTGGTCGGGGAAGCTCCTACAATGAGCAGTTCTTC. It yields the protein CASSLSPGRGSSYNEQFF.

The chain is built from TRBV7-9 and TRBJ1-3; D ambiguous. This CDR3 is built from 18 residues. Trimming took 1 base from V and 4 from J, leaving 20 bases between them. Germline-derived CDR1 and CDR2 are SEHNR and FQNEAQ (reference sequence). The CDR3 region is CASSLESFPWRPGNTIYF. In nucleotides, the CDR3 is TGTGCCAGCAGCTTAGAGTCATTTCCTTGGAGGCCCGGAAACACCATATATTTT. The whole variable domain, filled in from reference TRBV7-9 and TRBJ1-3, reads DTGVSQNPRHKITKRGQNVTFRCDPISEHNRLYWYRQTLGQGPEFLTYFQNEAQLEKSRLLSDRFSAERPKGSFSTLEIQRTEQGDSAMYLCASSLESFPWRPGNTIYFGEGSWLTVV.

The V gene is TRBV19, the J gene TRBJ1-4; possibly TRBD1 for D (6 bases). Trimming left V 5 bases short and J 5 bases short, with 15 bases between. CDR3 length: 15 residues. Germline V lookup: CDR1 LNHDA, CDR2 SQIVND (reference sequence). As DNA, the CDR3 is TGTGCCAGTAGTGCCCCGACAGGCATAAATGAAAAACTGTTTTTT. This translates into CASSAPTGINEKLFF. Based on the CDR3 plus reference TRBV19 and TRBJ1-4, the full variable domain is DGGITQSPKYLFRKEGQNVTLSCEQNLNHDAMYWYRQDPGQGLRLIYYSQIVNDFQKGDIAEGYSVSREKKESFPLTVTSAQKNPTAFYLCASSAPTGINEKLFFGSGTQLSVL.

Here the CDR3 reads CASSLDTGTGIIYGYTF. The CDR3 bases are TGTGCCAGCAGCTTAGATACCGGGACAGGCATTATCTATGGCTACACCTTC. The rearrangement links TRBV11-2 to TRBJ1-2, with TRBD1 matching 8 bases. V lost 0 bases and J lost 4; bases outside the gene matches: 10. The CDR3 runs to 17 residues. Per germline, CDR1 SGHAT and CDR2 FQNNGV.

The CDR3 coding sequence is TGTGCCAGCAGTGAAATCGCTGGGCTGAATCCGTCCTACAATGAGCAGTTCTTC. Protein product: CASSEIAGLNPSYNEQFF. The chain has TRBV6-1 and TRBJ2-1, with no clear D. V lost 2 bases, J lost 1 base, and 18 bases lay in between. CDR3 length: 18 amino acids. The germline V gene has CDR1 MNHNS and CDR2 SASEGT.